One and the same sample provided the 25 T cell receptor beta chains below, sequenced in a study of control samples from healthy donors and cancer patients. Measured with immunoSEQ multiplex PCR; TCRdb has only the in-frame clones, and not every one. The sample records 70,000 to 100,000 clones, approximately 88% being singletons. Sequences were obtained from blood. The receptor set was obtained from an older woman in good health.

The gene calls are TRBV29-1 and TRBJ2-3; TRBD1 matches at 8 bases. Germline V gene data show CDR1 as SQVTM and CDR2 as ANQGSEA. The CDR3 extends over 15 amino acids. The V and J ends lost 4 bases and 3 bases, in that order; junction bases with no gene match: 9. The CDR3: CSVVSAGGTTDTQYF. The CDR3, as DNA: TGCAGCGTTGTGAGTGCAGGGGGCACAACAGATACGCAGTATTTT.

Here the CDR3 DNA reads TGTGCCAGCAGCGTAGGGGCTAGACAGCCCTTTGGCTACACCTTC. It yields the protein CASSVGARQPFGYTF. The gene calls are TRBV9 and TRBJ1-2, with D perhaps TRBD1 (5 bases). This CDR3 has 15 residues. Looked up from germline, CDR1 is SGDLS and CDR2 is YYNGEE. V gave up 0 bases and J gave up 7 bases, with 16 bases separating them.

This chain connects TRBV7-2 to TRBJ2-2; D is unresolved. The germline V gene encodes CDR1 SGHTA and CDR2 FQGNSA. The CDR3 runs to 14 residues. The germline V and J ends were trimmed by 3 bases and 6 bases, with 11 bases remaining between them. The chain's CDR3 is CASSFKTLSGELFF. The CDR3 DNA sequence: TGTGCCAGCAGCTTCAAGACTCTTTCCGGGGAGCTGTTTTTT.

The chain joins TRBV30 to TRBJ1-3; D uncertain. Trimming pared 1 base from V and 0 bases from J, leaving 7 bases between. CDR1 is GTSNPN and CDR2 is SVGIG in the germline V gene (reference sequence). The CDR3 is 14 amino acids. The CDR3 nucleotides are TGTGCCTGGAGTGCGGGGAGCTCTGGAAACACCATATATTTT. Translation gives CAWSAGSSGNTIYF.

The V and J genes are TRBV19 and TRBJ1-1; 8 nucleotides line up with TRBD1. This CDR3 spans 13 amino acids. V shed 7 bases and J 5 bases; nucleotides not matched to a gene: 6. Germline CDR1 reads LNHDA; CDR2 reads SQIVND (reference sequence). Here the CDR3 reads CASTGQGGTEAFF. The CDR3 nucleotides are TGTGCCAGTACCGGACAGGGAGGTACTGAAGCTTTCTTT.

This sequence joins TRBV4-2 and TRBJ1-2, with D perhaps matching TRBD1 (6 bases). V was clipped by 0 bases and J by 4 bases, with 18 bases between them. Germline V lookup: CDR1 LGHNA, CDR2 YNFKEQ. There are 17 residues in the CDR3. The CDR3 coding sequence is TGTGCCAGCAGCCAAGATTTCCTCGGGGGCGCTTCCTATGGCTACACCTTC. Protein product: CASSQDFLGGASYGYTF.

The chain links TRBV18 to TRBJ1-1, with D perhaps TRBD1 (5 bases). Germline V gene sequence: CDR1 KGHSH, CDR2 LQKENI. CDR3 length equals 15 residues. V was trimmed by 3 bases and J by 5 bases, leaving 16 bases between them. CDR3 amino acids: CASSPRRGWGTEAFF. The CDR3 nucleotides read TGTGCCAGCTCACCGCGAAGGGGATGGGGGACTGAAGCTTTCTTT.

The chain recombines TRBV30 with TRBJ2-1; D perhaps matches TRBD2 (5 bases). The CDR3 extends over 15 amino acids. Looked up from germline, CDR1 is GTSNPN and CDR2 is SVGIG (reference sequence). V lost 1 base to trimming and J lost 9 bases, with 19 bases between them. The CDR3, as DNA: TGTGCCTGGAGTGGTTCGAGAGGGCGCCGTCGTGAGCAGTTCTTC. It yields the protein CAWSGSRGRRREQFF.

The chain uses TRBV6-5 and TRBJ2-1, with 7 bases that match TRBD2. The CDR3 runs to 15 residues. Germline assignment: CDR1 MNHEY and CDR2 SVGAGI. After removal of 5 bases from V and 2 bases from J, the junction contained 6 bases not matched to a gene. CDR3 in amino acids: CASSLAAGTYNEQFF. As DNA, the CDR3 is TGTGCCAGCAGTCTGGCAGCGGGGACCTACAATGAGCAGTTCTTC.

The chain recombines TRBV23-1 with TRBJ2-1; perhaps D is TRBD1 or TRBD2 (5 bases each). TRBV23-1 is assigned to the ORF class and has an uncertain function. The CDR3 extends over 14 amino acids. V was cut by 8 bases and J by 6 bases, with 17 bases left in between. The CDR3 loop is CASPTEGGGNEQFF. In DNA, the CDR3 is TGCGCCAGCCCGACAGAGGGTGGAGGCAATGAGCAGTTCTTC.

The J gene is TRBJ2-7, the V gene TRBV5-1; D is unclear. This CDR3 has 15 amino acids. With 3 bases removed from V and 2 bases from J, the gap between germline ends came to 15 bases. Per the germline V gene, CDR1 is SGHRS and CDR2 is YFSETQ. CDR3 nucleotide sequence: TGCGCCAGCAGCTCCCATGATGAGCGAGCCTACGAGCAGTACTTC. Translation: CASSSHDERAYEQYF.

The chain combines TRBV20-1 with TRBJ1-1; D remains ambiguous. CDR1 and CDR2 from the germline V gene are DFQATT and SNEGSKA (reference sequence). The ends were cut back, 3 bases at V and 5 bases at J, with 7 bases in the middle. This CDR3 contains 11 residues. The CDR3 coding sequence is TGCAGTGCTAGTGCGGGTACTGAAGCTTTCTTT. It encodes CSASAGTEAFF.

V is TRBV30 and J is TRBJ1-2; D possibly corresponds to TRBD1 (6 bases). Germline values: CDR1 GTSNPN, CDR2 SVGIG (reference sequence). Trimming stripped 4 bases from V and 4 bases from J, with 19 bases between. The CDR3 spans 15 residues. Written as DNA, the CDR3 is TGTGCCTGGACCCGGGGACACGCAACGCTCTATGGCTACACCTTC. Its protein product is CAWTRGHATLYGYTF.

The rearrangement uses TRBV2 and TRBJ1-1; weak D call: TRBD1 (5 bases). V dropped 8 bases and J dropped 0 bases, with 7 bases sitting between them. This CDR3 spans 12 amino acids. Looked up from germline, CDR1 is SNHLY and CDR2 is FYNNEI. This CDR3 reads CASRDLNTEAFF. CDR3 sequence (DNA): TGTGCCAGCCGGGACCTGAACACTGAAGCTTTCTTT.

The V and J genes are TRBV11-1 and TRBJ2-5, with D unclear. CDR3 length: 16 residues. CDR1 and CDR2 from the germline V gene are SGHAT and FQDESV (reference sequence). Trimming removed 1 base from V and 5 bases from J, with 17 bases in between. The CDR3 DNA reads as TGTGCCAGCAGCTTAGGATTTGGAGCTGATGTCGAGACCCAGTACTTC. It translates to CASSLGFGADVETQYF.

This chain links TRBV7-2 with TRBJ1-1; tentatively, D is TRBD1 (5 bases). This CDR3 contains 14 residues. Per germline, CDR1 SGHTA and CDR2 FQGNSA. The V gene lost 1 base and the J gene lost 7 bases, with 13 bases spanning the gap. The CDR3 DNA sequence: TGTGCCAGCAGCTTAGGATCAGGGATGGTTGAAGCTTTCTTT. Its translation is CASSLGSGMVEAFF.

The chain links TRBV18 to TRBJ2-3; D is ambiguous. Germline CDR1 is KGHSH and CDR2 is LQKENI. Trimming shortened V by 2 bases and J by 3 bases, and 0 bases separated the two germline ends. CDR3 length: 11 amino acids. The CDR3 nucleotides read TGTGCCAGCTCACCAACAGATACGCAGTATTTT. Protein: CASSPTDTQYF.

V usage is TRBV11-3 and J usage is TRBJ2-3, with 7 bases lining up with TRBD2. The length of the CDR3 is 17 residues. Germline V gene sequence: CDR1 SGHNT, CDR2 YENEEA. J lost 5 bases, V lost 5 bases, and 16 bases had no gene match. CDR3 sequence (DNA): TGTGCCAGCAGCCCTCACGGTGGGAGGGCCGATAAAGATACGCAGTATTTT. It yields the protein CASSPHGGRADKDTQYF.

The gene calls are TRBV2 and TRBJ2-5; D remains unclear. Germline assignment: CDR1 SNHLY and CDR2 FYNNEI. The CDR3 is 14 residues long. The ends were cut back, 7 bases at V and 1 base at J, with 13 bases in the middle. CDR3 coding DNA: TGTGCCAGCAATCAGAATTCCCCCCAAGAGACCCAGTACTTC. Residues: CASNQNSPQETQYF. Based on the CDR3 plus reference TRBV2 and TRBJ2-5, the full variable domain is EPEVTQTPSHQVTQMGQEVILRCVPISNHLYFYWYRQILGQKVEFLVSFYNNEISEKSEIFDDQFSVERPDGSNFTLKIRSTKLEDSAMYFCASNQNSPQETQYFGPGTRLLVL.

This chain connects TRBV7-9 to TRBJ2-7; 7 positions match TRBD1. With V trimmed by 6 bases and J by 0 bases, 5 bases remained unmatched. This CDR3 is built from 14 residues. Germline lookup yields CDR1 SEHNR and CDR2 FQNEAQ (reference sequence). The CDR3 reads CASRRQGSSYEQYF. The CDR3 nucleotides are TGTGCCAGCAGAAGACAGGGATCCTCCTACGAGCAGTACTTC. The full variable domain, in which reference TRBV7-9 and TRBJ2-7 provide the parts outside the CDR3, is DTGVSQNPRHKITKRGQNVTFRCDPISEHNRLYWYRQTLGQGPEFLTYFQNEAQLEKSRLLSDRFSAERPKGSFSTLEIQRTEQGDSAMYLCASRRQGSSYEQYFGPGTRLTVT.

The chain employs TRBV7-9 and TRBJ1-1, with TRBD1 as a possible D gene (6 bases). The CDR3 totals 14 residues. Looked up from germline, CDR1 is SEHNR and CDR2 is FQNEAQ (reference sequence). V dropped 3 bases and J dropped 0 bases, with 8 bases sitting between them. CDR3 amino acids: CASSLQGLNTEAFF. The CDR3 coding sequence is TGTGCCAGCAGCTTGCAGGGGCTGAACACTGAAGCTTTCTTT.

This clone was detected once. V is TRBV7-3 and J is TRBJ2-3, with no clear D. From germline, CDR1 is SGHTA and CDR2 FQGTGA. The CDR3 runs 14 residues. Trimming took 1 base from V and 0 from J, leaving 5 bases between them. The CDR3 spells CASSLMPSTDTQYF. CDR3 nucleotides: TGTGCCAGCAGCTTAATGCCGAGCACAGATACGCAGTATTTT.

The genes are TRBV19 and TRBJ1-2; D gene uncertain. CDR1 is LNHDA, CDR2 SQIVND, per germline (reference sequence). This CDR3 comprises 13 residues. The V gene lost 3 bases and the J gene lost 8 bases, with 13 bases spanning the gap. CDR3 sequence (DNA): TGTGCCAGTAGTATCGTCGGGGAGCACGGCTACACCTTC. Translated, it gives CASSIVGEHGYTF.

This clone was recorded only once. CDR3 in amino acids: CASMVAGRAEQYF. The DNA of the CDR3 is TGTGCCAGCATGGTAGCGGGAAGGGCCGAGCAGTACTTC. This chain links TRBV28 with TRBJ2-7; 8 nucleotides match TRBD2. J was trimmed by 6 bases and V by 7 bases; bases with no gene match: 8. The CDR3 is made up of 13 amino acids. The germline V gene has CDR1 MDHEN and CDR2 SYDVKM.

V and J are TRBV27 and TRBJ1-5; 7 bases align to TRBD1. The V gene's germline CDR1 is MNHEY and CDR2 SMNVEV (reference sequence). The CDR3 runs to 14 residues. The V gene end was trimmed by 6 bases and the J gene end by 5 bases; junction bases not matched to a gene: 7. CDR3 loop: CASRHGQADQPQHF. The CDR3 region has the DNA TGTGCCAGCAGACATGGACAGGCCGATCAGCCCCAGCATTTT.